These 14 T cell receptor beta chains were sequenced from one sample in a study of cytomegalovirus exposure and HLA in healthy donors. The PCR contained 60 Vbeta and 13 Jbeta primers. Profiling relied on immunoSEQ multiplex PCR, and the TCRdb table lists in-frame clones only, not all of them. This table has 95,000 to 120,000 clones, around 73% appearing once. Sequencing input: PBMCs. Source of these receptors: a woman between 25 and 40 years old in good health and CMV-seropositive.

This chain links TRBV7-9 with TRBJ2-6; 7 bases align to TRBD1. Per the germline V gene, CDR1 is SEHNR and CDR2 is FQNEAQ (reference sequence). The length of the CDR3 is 18 residues. V lost 2 bases, J lost 0 bases, and 7 bases stayed unmatched. Here the CDR3 reads CASSLLRDSPSGANVLTF. CDR3 nucleotide sequence: TGTGCCAGCAGCTTATTACGGGACAGTCCCTCTGGGGCCAACGTCCTGACTTTC.

This chain joins TRBV6-1 and TRBJ1-1, with 8 bases lining up with TRBD1. The trim removed 6 bases at V and 0 bases at J, leaving 6 bases unmatched. CDR3 length: 15 residues. Looked up from germline, CDR1 is MNHNS and CDR2 is SASEGT. Written as DNA, the CDR3 is TGTGCCAGCAGAACGGGACAGGATGTGAACACTGAAGCTTTCTTT. It specifies CASRTGQDVNTEAFF.

V is TRBV5-1 and J is TRBJ1-6; 12 nucleotides align to TRBD1. The CDR3 is 16 amino acids. The V and J ends lost 4 bases and 14 bases, in that order; junction bases with no gene match: 13. CDR1 is SGHRS, CDR2 YFSETQ, per germline. The CDR3: CASSLGTGGAGLSLHF. CDR3 nucleotide sequence: TGCGCCAGCAGCCTAGGGACAGGGGGCGCGGGCTTATCCCTCCACTTT.

This clone was detected only once. This chain links TRBV6-1 with TRBJ1-2; D may be TRBD1 (5 bases). Trimming removed 2 bases at V and 2 bases at J, with 9 bases between. Germline V gene sequence: CDR1 MNHNS, CDR2 SASEGT. This CDR3 is built from 14 residues. CDR3 region: CASSEISGNYGYTF. CDR3 in DNA: TGTGCCAGCAGTGAAATCTCAGGGAACTATGGCTACACCTTC.

V usage is TRBV10-3 and J usage is TRBJ2-5, with 9 nucleotides matching TRBD1. V trimming: 3 bases; J trimming: 3 bases; junction bases outside the gene matches: 5. The CDR3 extends over 15 amino acids. Germline V gene lookup returns CDR1 ENHRY and CDR2 SYGVKD. In nucleotides, the CDR3 is TGTGCCATCAGTGAAACCGGACAGGGGAAAGAGACCCAGTACTTC. It is translated as CAISETGQGKETQYF.

The chain has TRBV10-1 and TRBJ1-2; tentative D call: TRBD1 (5 bases). This CDR3 comprises 14 residues. Trimming cost V 8 bases and J 4 bases, with 17 bases left between them. Germline V lookup: CDR1 WNHNN, CDR2 SYGVQD (reference sequence). CDR3 coding DNA: TGCGCCAGCTCACCTACCAGGGTCGGCTATGGCTACACCTTC. It is translated as CASSPTRVGYGYTF.

The gene calls are TRBV7-9 and TRBJ1-1; no definite D call. V was clipped by 3 bases and J by 3 bases, with 5 bases between them. The CDR3 runs 12 residues. Germline-derived CDR1 and CDR2 are SEHNR and FQNEAQ (reference sequence). The CDR3 DNA reads TGTGCCAGCAGCTTCGGGGACACTGAAGCTTTCTTT. It yields the protein CASSFGDTEAFF.

The J gene is TRBJ2-1, the V gene TRBV9, with 11 bases matching TRBD2. The CDR3 consists of 16 residues. Germline CDR1 reads SGDLS; CDR2 reads YYNGEE. Trimming at V came to 0 bases and at J to 4 bases, leaving 3 bases not matched to a gene. The CDR3 here is CASSVAGTSGYNEQFF. The DNA for the CDR3 is TGTGCCAGCAGCGTAGCCGGGACTAGCGGTTACAATGAGCAGTTCTTC.

The chain carries TRBV6-6 and TRBJ2-7, with 12 bases aligning to TRBD2. V lost 7 bases, J lost 4 bases, and 8 bases stayed unmatched. The CDR3 has 15 amino acids. In germline, CDR1 is MNHNY, CDR2 SVGAGI (reference sequence). The CDR3 protein is CASKDSSGGVYEQYF. In nucleotides, the CDR3 is TGTGCCAGCAAAGATTCTAGCGGGGGGGTTTACGAGCAGTACTTC.

This clone occurred once. The V gene is TRBV7-2, the J gene TRBJ2-7; possibly TRBD2 for D (7 bases). Per the germline V gene, CDR1 is SGHTA and CDR2 is FQGNSA. The CDR3 loop spans 18 amino acids. V lost 4 bases and J lost 2, with 24 bases in between. The CDR3 sequence: CASSSQWGGSLEPYEQYF. As DNA, the CDR3 is TGTGCCAGCAGCTCCCAGTGGGGGGGCTCCTTGGAACCCTACGAGCAGTACTTC.

The gene calls are TRBV29-1 and TRBJ1-5; a weak D match, TRBD1 (6 bases). This CDR3 contains 14 residues. Trimming shortened V by 6 bases and J by 2 bases, and 14 bases separated the two germline ends. The germline CDR1 and CDR2 sequences are SQVTM and ANQGSEA. The CDR3 DNA reads TGCAGCGTCTCGACAGGCATGGGCAATCAGCCCCAGCATTTT. It is translated as CSVSTGMGNQPQHF.

J is TRBJ2-1 and V is TRBV7-8, with 12 bases that match TRBD2. Germline V lookup: CDR1 SGHVS, CDR2 FQNEAQ. The V gene end was trimmed by 5 bases and the J gene end by 0 bases; junction bases not matched to a gene: 5. CDR3 length equals 17 residues. The CDR3, as DNA: TGTGCCAGCAGCCGGGGACTAGCGGGCGACTCCTACAATGAGCAGTTCTTC. Its protein is CASSRGLAGDSYNEQFF.

This chain uses TRBV7-9 with TRBJ2-1, with 10 bases fitting TRBD2. Unmatched junction bases numbered 6, after V lost 3 bases and J lost 4 bases. Germline V gene lookup returns CDR1 SEHNR and CDR2 FQNEAQ (reference sequence). This CDR3 has 16 amino acids. The CDR3 DNA follows: TGTGCCAGCAGCTTCCTAGCGGGAGACATATACAATGAGCAGTTCTTC. Its translation is CASSFLAGDIYNEQFF.

This clone came up a few times. The chain recombines TRBV7-8 with TRBJ2-3, with 15 bases identical to TRBD2. V gave up 5 bases and J gave up 3 bases; unmatched junction bases: 18. The CDR3 extends over 21 amino acids. Germline V lookup: CDR1 SGHVS, CDR2 FQNEAQ. The CDR3, as DNA: TGTGCCAGCAGCCTGACTCGATTGCGAGGACTAGCGGGGGGGCCAACAGATACGCAGTATTTT. Protein product: CASSLTRLRGLAGGPTDTQYF.